These T cell receptor beta chains were read from a single sample in a study of spatial heterogeneity in lung cancer. Each CDR3 protein gets one entry after TCRdb re-called the 5' RACE reads with MiXCR. The table shows 40,000 to 45,000 distinct CDR3 sequences, with around 13% occurring only once. Here the sequenced sample was PBMCs, taken at surgery. These TCRs come from a male donor with early-stage non-small cell lung cancer. Each CDR3 is given with its conserved first and last residue. The D gene is left open where the match is weak. Not all rows give a size; the values are once, few, many and, for expanded clones, a class.

J: TRBJ2-5
size: NA
V: TRBV18
D: NA
CDR3: CASSREGQETQYF
DNA: TGTGCCAGCTCTCGAGAGGGCCAAGAGACCCAGTACTTC

J: TRBJ2-5
size: NA
V: TRBV7-2
D: NA
CDR3: CASSLIIGETQYF
DNA: TGTGCCAGCAGCTTAATTATTGGAGAGACCCAGTACTTC

J: TRBJ2-5
size: many
V: TRBV13
D: TRBD1
CDR3: CASSTRLDRYQETQYF
DNA: TGTGCCAGCAGCACCAGACTGGACAGGTACCAAGAGACCCAGTACTTC

J: TRBJ1-1
size: NA
V: TRBV2
D: NA
CDR3: CASSLQGSNTEAFF
DNA: TGTGCCAGCAGTCTTCAGGGGTCAAACACTGAAGCTTTCTTT

J: TRBJ1-2
size: many
V: TRBV27
D: NA
CDR3: CASSLSPRRGYTF
DNA: TGTGCCAGCAGTTTGTCTCCGAGGCGAGGCTACACCTTC

J: TRBJ2-6
size: NA
V: TRBV5-4
D: NA
CDR3: CASSLAGLHSGANVLTF
DNA: TGTGCCAGCAGCTTGGCGGGACTTCACTCTGGGGCCAACGTCCTGACTTTC

J: TRBJ2-5
size: NA
V: TRBV19
D: TRBD2
CDR3: CASIARGTSEEETQYF
DNA: TGTGCCAGTATCGCGAGGGGGACTAGCGAAGAAGAGACCCAGTACTTC

J: TRBJ1-2
size: many
V: TRBV28
D: NA
CDR3: CASTEVRGYGYTF
DNA: TGTGCCAGCACGGAAGTGAGGGGCTATGGCTACACCTTC

J: TRBJ2-1
size: NA
V: TRBV10-3
D: TRBD2
CDR3: CAISESERGNEQFF
DNA: TGTGCCATCAGTGAGTCCGAGCGGGGGAATGAGCAGTTCTTC

J: TRBJ2-1
size: few
V: TRBV28
D: TRBD2
CDR3: CASSLGPFSGRARDYNEQFF
DNA: TGTGCCAGCAGTTTGGGCCCCTTTAGCGGGAGGGCCAGGGATTACAATGAGCAGTTCTTC

J: TRBJ2-3
size: NA
V: TRBV7-2
D: TRBD1
CDR3: CASSRSTGVADTQYF
DNA: TGTGCCAGCAGCCGATCGACAGGGGTCGCAGATACGCAGTATTTT

J: TRBJ1-1
size: NA
V: TRBV11-1
D: TRBD1
CDR3: CASSSVWGTDTEAFF
DNA: TGTGCCAGCAGCTCCGTGTGGGGGACAGACACTGAAGCTTTCTTT

J: TRBJ2-7
size: many
V: TRBV7-6
D: NA
CDR3: CASSRERSSYEQYF
DNA: TGTGCCAGCAGCCGAGAGAGGAGCTCCTACGAGCAGTACTTC

J: TRBJ2-1
size: many
V: TRBV7-9
D: NA
CDR3: CASTLGRVNYNEQFF
DNA: TGTGCCAGCACCTTAGGCAGGGTGAACTACAATGAGCAGTTCTTC

J: TRBJ1-1
size: NA
V: TRBV7-9
D: NA
CDR3: CASSYTGDTEAFF
DNA: TGTGCCAGCAGCTATACCGGGGACACTGAAGCTTTCTTT

J: TRBJ1-4
size: few
V: TRBV6-5
D: TRBD1
CDR3: CASSFGQVGYEKLFF
DNA: TGTGCCAGCAGTTTCGGACAGGTCGGGTACGAAAAACTGTTTTTT

J: TRBJ1-6
size: NA
V: TRBV7-2
D: NA
CDR3: CASSLYGGNNSPLHF
DNA: TGTGCCAGCAGCTTGTATGGGGGCAATAATTCACCCCTCCACTTT

J: TRBJ1-1
size: many
V: TRBV11-3
D: NA
CDR3: CASSLRGTEAFF
DNA: TGTGCCAGCAGCTTACGGGGGACTGAAGCTTTCTTT

J: TRBJ1-2
size: NA
V: TRBV7-2
D: TRBD1
CDR3: CASSIGTGGYTF
DNA: TGTGCCAGCAGCATAGGGACAGGAGGCTACACCTTC

J: TRBJ2-5
size: NA
V: TRBV7-3
D: NA
CDR3: CASSAEFSETQYF
DNA: TGTGCCAGCAGCGCGGAGTTTAGTGAGACCCAGTACTTC

J: TRBJ2-2
size: NA
V: TRBV6-5
D: TRBD2
CDR3: CASSYRGANTGELFF
DNA: TGTGCCAGCAGTTACCGGGGGGCGAACACCGGGGAGCTGTTTTTT

J: TRBJ2-7
size: few
V: TRBV29-1
D: NA
CDR3: CSVADGSYEQYF
DNA: TGCAGCGTAGCGGACGGCTCCTACGAGCAGTACTTC

J: TRBJ1-4
size: NA
V: TRBV20-1
D: TRBD1
CDR3: CSARDRGYNEKLFF
DNA: TGCAGTGCTAGGGACAGGGGTTACAATGAAAAACTGTTTTTT

J: TRBJ2-3
size: few
V: TRBV20-1
D: TRBD2
CDR3: CSARDRTGGTADTQYF
DNA: TGCAGTGCTAGAGATCGAACGGGGGGGACTGCAGATACGCAGTATTTT

J: TRBJ1-1
size: NA
V: TRBV30
D: NA
CDR3: CAWSRSPAQATEAFF
DNA: TGTGCCTGGAGTCGGTCCCCCGCCCAAGCCACTGAAGCTTTCTTT

J: TRBJ1-2
size: NA
V: TRBV12-3/TRBV12-4
D: NA
CDR3: CASSPSGVRGYTF
DNA: TGTGCCAGCAGCCCCTCGGGGGTGCGCGGCTACACCTTC

J: TRBJ2-5
size: NA
V: TRBV11-2
D: NA
CDR3: CASSNPGGETQYF
DNA: TGTGCCAGCAGCAATCCCGGAGGCGAGACCCAGTACTTC

J: TRBJ2-3
size: NA
V: TRBV6-5
D: NA
CDR3: CASSYARDTQYF
DNA: TGTGCCAGCAGTTACGCGCGCGATACGCAGTATTTT

J: TRBJ1-5
size: many
V: TRBV6-1
D: TRBD1
CDR3: CASTLDRVYNQPQHF
DNA: TGTGCCAGCACCTTGGACAGGGTGTACAATCAGCCCCAGCATTTT

J: TRBJ2-7
size: NA
V: TRBV9
D: TRBD2
CDR3: CASSVSGNGNEQYF
DNA: TGTGCCAGCAGCGTAAGCGGGAATGGAAACGAGCAGTACTTC

J: TRBJ2-3
size: many
V: TRBV9
D: NA
CDR3: CASSVEWGRGTQYF
DNA: TGTGCCAGCAGCGTAGAATGGGGGAGAGGTACGCAGTATTTT

J: TRBJ1-1
size: few
V: TRBV10-3
D: NA
CDR3: CAISEFGLDTEAFF
DNA: TGTGCCATCAGTGAGTTTGGCTTGGACACTGAAGCTTTCTTT

J: TRBJ1-2
size: many
V: TRBV7-9
D: NA
CDR3: CASRESWVGDHGYTF
DNA: TGTGCCAGCAGAGAATCTTGGGTAGGGGACCATGGCTACACCTTC

J: TRBJ2-7
size: many
V: TRBV12-3/TRBV12-4
D: NA
CDR3: CASRGQGYEQYF
DNA: TGTGCCAGCAGGGGGCAAGGCTACGAGCAGTACTTC

J: TRBJ2-3
size: NA
V: TRBV3-1
D: TRBD2
CDR3: CASSPQRGSGARTSTDTQYF
DNA: TGTGCCAGCAGCCCCCAAAGAGGTAGCGGGGCCAGGACTAGCACAGATACGCAGTATTTT

J: TRBJ2-1
size: NA
V: TRBV27
D: TRBD1
CDR3: CASSPRTGNRWNEQFF
DNA: TGTGCCAGCAGTCCCCGGACAGGGAATCGTTGGAATGAGCAGTTCTTC

J: TRBJ1-2
size: few
V: TRBV7-9
D: NA
CDR3: CASSPRQDLSTF
DNA: TGTGCCAGCAGCCCCCGACAGGATCTCTCTACCTTC

J: TRBJ2-2
size: NA
V: TRBV2
D: NA
CDR3: CASSALREPTGELFF
DNA: TGTGCCAGCAGTGCCCTCCGGGAGCCCACCGGGGAGCTGTTTTTT

J: TRBJ2-7
size: many
V: TRBV5-1
D: TRBD2
CDR3: CASSASGGSTYEQYF
DNA: TGCGCCAGCAGCGCTAGCGGGGGGTCGACCTACGAGCAGTACTTC

J: TRBJ2-7
size: NA
V: TRBV2
D: TRBD1
CDR3: CASRDSTYEQYF
DNA: TGTGCCAGCCGGGACAGTACCTACGAGCAGTACTTC

J: TRBJ2-7
size: many
V: TRBV29-1
D: NA
CDR3: CSVEEDSYEQYF
DNA: TGCAGCGTTGAAGAGGACTCCTACGAGCAGTACTTC

J: TRBJ1-4
size: few
V: TRBV2
D: TRBD1
CDR3: CASSLDREEKLFF
DNA: TGTGCCAGCAGCCTCGACAGGGAAGAAAAACTGTTTTTT

J: TRBJ1-2
size: many
V: TRBV4-1
D: TRBD1
CDR3: CASSQAGQGIGYGYTF
DNA: TGCGCCAGCAGCCAAGCCGGACAGGGGATAGGCTATGGCTACACCTTC

J: TRBJ2-7
size: NA
V: TRBV30
D: TRBD1
CDR3: CAWNRGRTYEQYF
DNA: TGTGCCTGGAACAGGGGGAGGACCTACGAGCAGTACTTC

J: TRBJ2-1
size: many
V: TRBV4-1
D: NA
CDR3: CASSHPGRHNEQFF
DNA: TGCGCCAGCAGCCATCCCGGACGCCACAATGAGCAGTTCTTC

J: TRBJ1-5
size: few
V: TRBV29-1
D: TRBD1
CDR3: CSVAGTADQPQHF
DNA: TGCAGCGTTGCCGGGACAGCCGATCAGCCCCAGCATTTT

J: TRBJ2-7
size: few
V: TRBV2
D: NA
CDR3: CASSPYFREPSYEQYF
DNA: TGTGCCAGCAGTCCCTATTTTCGGGAGCCCTCCTACGAGCAGTACTTC